The 29 T cell receptor beta chains given below trace back to one sample, sequenced in a study of T cell responses to AZD1222 COVID-19 vaccine. Here immunoSEQ multiplex PCR was the method, and the copy in TCRdb shows in-frame clones only, minus some. The data show 150,000 to 190,000 clones, 80% to 90% seen once. The sample in question was peripheral blood, obtained 28 days after the second AZD1222 dose. Receptor source: an adult who received the AZD1222 COVID-19 vaccine.

The gene calls are TRBV5-6 and TRBJ1-6; the match to TRBD1 covers 10 bases. This CDR3 has 18 residues. The ends lost 4 bases at V and 9 bases at J; junction bases unmatched: 16. Germline loops: CDR1 SGHDT, CDR2 YYEEEE. The CDR3 DNA reads TGTGCCAGCAGCGCGACAGGGGGCGCAGGTCGTGGAAGTTCACCCCTCCACTTT. Protein: CASSATGGAGRGSSPLHF.

This clone was observed a few times. The chain recombines TRBV11-1 with TRBJ2-3; D may be TRBD2 (6 bases). The CDR3 extends over 13 amino acids. Germline lookup yields CDR1 SGHAT and CDR2 FQDESV (reference sequence). V dropped 3 bases and J dropped 4 bases, with 8 bases sitting between them. The CDR3 reads CASSFPGADTQYF. In nucleotides, the CDR3 is TGTGCCAGCAGCTTTCCGGGGGCAGATACGCAGTATTTT.

The rearrangement joins TRBV10-3 to TRBJ1-1; 7 positions match TRBD1. The CDR3 runs 14 residues. CDR1 is ENHRY and CDR2 is SYGVKD in the germline V gene. Germline trimming cut 10 bases from V and 0 bases from J; bases unmatched to any gene: 8. The CDR3 sequence: CATAGTELNTEAFF. CDR3 in DNA: TGTGCCACCGCCGGGACAGAGCTGAACACTGAAGCTTTCTTT.

This chain connects TRBV4-1 to TRBJ1-1; tentatively, D is TRBD1 (6 bases). V lost 1 base and J 5 bases, leaving 11 bases between the germline ends. The CDR3 contains 14 residues. Germline V gene data show CDR1 as MGHRA and CDR2 as YSYEKL. CDR3 region: CASSQAGEGTEAFF. The CDR3 bases are TGCGCCAGCAGCCAAGCAGGGGAGGGAACTGAAGCTTTCTTT.

The CDR3 loop reads CASSPLSGGRYYEQYF. The CDR3 nucleotides are TGTGCCAGCAGTCCGCTTAGCGGAGGCCGCTACTACGAGCAGTACTTC. The gene calls are TRBV6-2 or TRBV6-3 and TRBJ2-7, with a weak D call TRBD2 (6 bases). CDR1 and CDR2 (germline): MNHEY, SVGEGT. Trimming left V 5 bases short and J 3 bases short, with 20 bases between. The CDR3 contains 16 residues.

The chain couples TRBV24-1 to TRBJ2-5, with D unresolved. V lost 3 bases and J 9 bases, leaving 10 bases between the germline ends. CDR3 length: 12 amino acids. Germline V CDR1 and CDR2: KGHDR, SFDVKD. The CDR3 DNA reads as TGTGCCACCAGTGATCCTAAGTCGCCCCAGTACTTC. It encodes CATSDPKSPQYF.

In nucleotides, the CDR3 is TGTGCCAGTAGTGTACACCAGGGAGGGGACACTGAAGCTTTCTTT. It is translated as CASSVHQGGDTEAFF. The rearrangement links TRBV19 to TRBJ1-1, with a tentative D call TRBD1 (5 bases). V shed 5 bases and J shed 3 bases, with 16 bases lying between them. The CDR3 covers 15 residues. Germline CDR1 LNHDA, CDR2 SQIVND (reference sequence).

The J gene is TRBJ2-5, the V gene TRBV4-2; 8 bases align to TRBD1. The CDR3 covers 15 residues. Germline CDR1 LGHNA, CDR2 YNFKEQ. Trimming at V came to 4 bases and at J to 5 bases, leaving 9 bases not matched to a gene. The CDR3 spells CASSRTTGGYETQYF. As DNA, the CDR3 is TGTGCCAGCAGCCGGACTACAGGGGGATATGAGACCCAGTACTTC.

This clone was detected once. The gene calls are TRBV9 and TRBJ1-3; D unresolved. This CDR3 spans 14 amino acids. CDR1 is SGDLS, CDR2 YYNGEE, per germline. Deletions cut 1 base from V and 8 bases from J, with 13 bases between. For the CDR3, the DNA is TGTGCCAGCAGCGTACGGGCAGATATGGACACCATATATTTT. Its protein product is CASSVRADMDTIYF.

V is TRBV5-4 and J is TRBJ2-2, with D possibly being TRBD1 (6 bases). Trimming stripped 0 bases from V and 8 bases from J, with 11 bases between. Germline assignment: CDR1 SGHNT and CDR2 YYREEE (reference sequence). This CDR3 contains 14 residues. In DNA form, the CDR3 reads TGTGCCAGCAGCTTGGAGCAGGGGCCGGGGGAGCTGTTTTTT. Protein sequence: CASSLEQGPGELFF.

The chain is built from TRBV29-1 and TRBJ1-1, with D unclear. CDR1 SQVTM and CDR2 ANQGSEA come from the germline V gene. The CDR3 runs 8 residues. V shed 3 bases and J shed 10 bases, with 3 bases lying between them. The CDR3 coding sequence is TGCAGCGTTGACGGAGCTTTCTTT. This codes for CSVDGAFF.

The rearrangement links TRBV9 to TRBJ2-7; 7 bases match TRBD2. The germline gives CDR1 SGDLS, CDR2 YYNGEE. V shed 0 bases, J shed 8 bases, and the junction held 5 bases outside the gene matches. This CDR3 has 13 amino acids. Here the CDR3 reads CASSVVPAGQQYF. CDR3 DNA sequence: TGTGCCAGCAGCGTAGTTCCAGCGGGACAGCAGTACTTC.

The chain employs TRBV4-1 and TRBJ2-7; TRBD2 is a possible D gene (5 bases). V was clipped by 0 bases and J by 4 bases, with 10 bases between them. The length of the CDR3 is 14 residues. In germline, CDR1 is MGHRA, CDR2 YSYEKL. CDR3 sequence reads: CASSQERVRYEQYF. The CDR3 bases are TGCGCCAGCAGCCAAGAGCGGGTCCGATACGAGCAGTACTTC.

The chain links TRBV28 to TRBJ2-3, with D possibly matching TRBD2 (6 bases). The CDR3 runs 11 residues. V was pared by 7 bases and J by 8 bases, with 10 bases between. The germline V gene encodes CDR1 MDHEN and CDR2 SYDVKM. The CDR3 spells CASTGRGTQYF. For the CDR3, the DNA is TGTGCCAGCACCGGGCGGGGTACGCAGTATTTT.

The J gene is TRBJ2-5, the V gene TRBV4-3, with a possible D match to TRBD2 (5 bases). The CDR3 contains 16 residues. Trimming shortened V by 0 bases and J by 4 bases, and 15 bases separated the two germline ends. The germline gives CDR1 LGHNA, CDR2 YSLEER. CDR3 amino acids: CASSQDFEREGETQYF. CDR3 DNA sequence: TGCGCCAGCAGCCAAGATTTTGAGAGGGAAGGAGAGACCCAGTACTTC.

This clone has only one observation. J is TRBJ2-3 and V is TRBV28; 12 bases are shared with TRBD2. The CDR3 runs 14 residues. The junction had 6 bases not matched to a gene; V was cut back by 8 bases and J by 6 bases. Germline V gene sequence: CDR1 MDHEN, CDR2 SYDVKM. The CDR3 DNA reads TGTGCCAGCGGCACTAGCGGGGGGTGGGATACGCAGTATTTT. As protein: CASGTSGGWDTQYF.

The sample holds one count of this clone. The chain carries TRBV7-2 and TRBJ2-7, with D possibly being TRBD1 (6 bases). This CDR3 comprises 14 residues. Trimming cost V 3 bases and J 4 bases, with 13 bases left between them. Germline values: CDR1 SGHTA, CDR2 FQGNSA. The CDR3 coding sequence is TGTGCCAGCAGCTTCAGGGGTGGTCAGTACGAGCAGTACTTC. As protein: CASSFRGGQYEQYF.

The V call is TRBV28, the J call TRBJ1-4, with 11 bases aligning to TRBD1. Trimming at V came to 7 bases and at J to 7 bases, leaving 5 bases not matched to a gene. CDR1 and CDR2 (germline): MDHEN, SYDVKM. This CDR3 region has 14 residues. The CDR3 bases are TGTGCCAGCACCCGGACAGGGGGCCTTGAAAAACTGTTTTTT. This codes for CASTRTGGLEKLFF.

CDR3 amino acids: CASSPPRTSGRGTEQFF. CDR3 coding DNA: TGTGCCAGCAGTCCCCCCCGGACTAGCGGTAGGGGGACTGAGCAGTTCTTC. This sequence joins TRBV6-2 or TRBV6-3 and TRBJ2-1; 10 bases map to TRBD2. This CDR3 is built from 17 residues. V lost 5 bases, J lost 9 bases, and 16 bases stayed unmatched. The germline CDR1 and CDR2 sequences are MNHEY and SVGEGT.

The CDR3 protein is CASSQMGQGADNYGYTF. The DNA for the CDR3 is TGTGCCAGCAGCCAAATGGGACAGGGGGCAGATAACTATGGCTACACCTTC. The chain recombines TRBV4-2 with TRBJ1-2; 12 bases align to TRBD1. In germline, CDR1 is LGHNA, CDR2 YNFKEQ. The CDR3 is made up of 17 amino acids. V lost 2 bases and J lost 1; bases outside the gene matches: 5.

The genes are TRBV24-1 and TRBJ2-5, with 8 bases identical to TRBD2. After removal of 2 bases from V and 2 bases from J, the junction contained 12 bases not matched to a gene. The CDR3 runs to 18 residues. The V gene's germline CDR1 is KGHDR and CDR2 SFDVKD. In DNA, the CDR3 is TGTGCCACCAGTGATTCCCAGAGCGGGAGAGGGGCACAAGAGACCCAGTACTTC. Translation: CATSDSQSGRGAQETQYF.

The chain carries TRBV20-1 and TRBJ2-1; unclear D gene. CDR1 is DFQATT and CDR2 is SNEGSKA in the germline V gene (reference sequence). The CDR3 consists of 10 residues. The V gene lost 1 base and the J gene lost 8 bases, with 3 bases spanning the gap. The CDR3 is CSARVDEQFF. As DNA, the CDR3 is TGCAGTGCTAGAGTCGATGAGCAGTTCTTC.

V gene TRBV9 combines with J gene TRBJ2-5; 11 bases agree with TRBD2. Trimming at V came to 4 bases and at J to 5 bases, leaving 10 bases not matched to a gene. The length of the CDR3 is 16 residues. CDR1 and CDR2 (germline): SGDLS, YYNGEE. CDR3 sequence reads: CASSYGLAGGGETQYF. CDR3 DNA: TGTGCCAGCAGCTACGGACTAGCGGGCGGCGGGGAGACCCAGTACTTC.

The V and J genes are TRBV7-9 and TRBJ2-1; D is ambiguous. Germline lookup yields CDR1 SEHNR and CDR2 FQNEAQ (reference sequence). This CDR3 has 11 amino acids. Trimming left V 4 bases short and J 9 bases short, with 7 bases between. The CDR3 loop is CASSSWGEQFF. CDR3 in DNA: TGTGCCAGCAGCTCATGGGGTGAGCAGTTCTTC.

The rearrangement joins TRBV5-4 to TRBJ2-7, with D perhaps matching TRBD2 (5 bases). Trimming took 6 bases from V and 2 from J, leaving 18 bases between them. Germline-derived CDR1 and CDR2 are SGHNT and YYREEE (reference sequence). CDR3 length: 15 residues. The CDR3 DNA reads as TGTGCCAGCAAGCCTGGGAGTCTGGGGACCTACGAGCAGTACTTC. Residues: CASKPGSLGTYEQYF.

This clone was seen only a few times. The rearrangement links TRBV9 to TRBJ1-1, with 7 bases matching TRBD1. The ends lost 4 bases at V and 1 base at J; junction bases unmatched: 16. Germline V gene lookup returns CDR1 SGDLS and CDR2 YYNGEE. This CDR3 is 18 amino acids long. CDR3 sequence reads: CASSLRPTGTAWNTEAFF. As DNA, the CDR3 is TGTGCCAGCAGCTTGCGGCCTACCGGGACAGCATGGAACACTGAAGCTTTCTTT.

This chain connects TRBV28 to TRBJ1-5; 10 positions match TRBD1. The junction had 14 bases not matched to a gene; V was cut back by 4 bases and J by 5 bases. Per germline, CDR1 MDHEN and CDR2 SYDVKM. This CDR3 is 18 amino acids long. In DNA, the CDR3 is TGTGCCAGCAGTTCCCTCGGACAGGGGGTCGCCGGGGATCAGCCCCAGCATTTT. Translation: CASSSLGQGVAGDQPQHF. The full variable domain, its missing parts supplied by reference TRBV28 and TRBJ1-5, is DVKVTQSSRYLVKRTGEKVFLECVQDMDHENMFWYRQDPGLGLRLIYFSYDVKMKEKGDIPEGYSVSREKKERFSLILESASTNQTSMYLCASSSLGQGVAGDQPQHFGDGTRLSIL.

The chain uses TRBV19 and TRBJ1-6, with D unclear. CDR1 is LNHDA and CDR2 is SQIVND in the germline V gene (reference sequence). The CDR3 loop spans 14 amino acids. V was pared by 3 bases and J by 7 bases, with 10 bases between. CDR3 coding DNA: TGTGCCAGTAGTATTGGCCCTGAGAATTCACCCCTCCACTTT. This codes for CASSIGPENSPLHF.

The chain joins TRBV19 to TRBJ2-6; no clear D gene. Looked up from germline, CDR1 is LNHDA and CDR2 is SQIVND (reference sequence). The CDR3 runs 18 residues. Trimming removed 5 bases at V and 1 base at J, with 18 bases between. CDR3 protein: CASSLGPKLTSGANVLTF. The CDR3, as DNA: TGTGCCAGTAGTTTAGGACCGAAGCTAACATCTGGGGCCAACGTCCTGACTTTC.